These 7 T cell receptor beta chains came from one sample sequenced in a study of cytomegalovirus exposure and HLA in healthy donors. In the PCR, 60 Vbeta and 13 Jbeta primers were used. Libraries were prepared by immunoSEQ multiplex PCR; TCRdb keeps only in-frame clonotypes and omits some of them. The table shows roughly 300,000 clones, with about nine tenths occurring only once. The sequenced sample was PBMCs. The origin of the receptors is a man aged 35-49 years in good health and CMV-seropositive.

The chain carries TRBV10-3 and TRBJ2-7; the D is unclear. V was clipped by 1 base and J by 5 bases, with 6 bases between them. The CDR3 consists of 12 residues. Germline CDR1 ENHRY, CDR2 SYGVKD. In DNA, the CDR3 is TGTGCCATCAGTGAGTTCGGAGACGAGCAGTACTTC. Its protein is CAISEFGDEQYF.

This chain links TRBV18 with TRBJ2-5, with D possibly being TRBD1 (6 bases). The CDR3 is 14 residues long. V was clipped by 1 base and J by 2 bases, with 8 bases between them. Germline V gene lookup returns CDR1 KGHSH and CDR2 LQKENI. The CDR3 loop reads CASSPQQGQETQYF. As DNA, the CDR3 is TGTGCCAGCTCACCACAACAGGGACAAGAGACCCAGTACTTC.

This chain links TRBV4-1 with TRBJ2-1; TRBD2 matches 9 bases. With V trimmed by 3 bases and J by 5 bases, 17 bases remained unmatched. The CDR3 consists of 19 residues. CDR1 and CDR2 from the germline V gene are MGHRA and YSYEKL. The CDR3 DNA follows: TGCGCCAGCAGCCATCACTCTAACCCTTCAGCGGGAGGAAACAATGAGCAGTTCTTC. It is translated as CASSHHSNPSAGGNNEQFF.

The chain combines TRBV18 with TRBJ2-7; no firm D call. Germline assignment: CDR1 KGHSH and CDR2 LQKENI. The CDR3 runs 13 residues. Between the trimmed V and J ends, which lost 0 bases and 2 bases, there was a span of 5 bases. CDR3 in amino acids: CASSPPLPYEQYF. The CDR3 DNA follows: TGTGCCAGCTCACCACCCCTACCCTACGAGCAGTACTTC.

The gene calls are TRBV5-8 and TRBJ1-3; D gene unclear. CDR3 length equals 14 residues. The germline gives CDR1 SGHTS, CDR2 YDEGEE. Trimming removed 0 bases at V and 4 bases at J, with 8 bases between. The DNA for the CDR3 is TGTGCCAGCAGCTTGGACAGTTTGGGAAACACCATATATTTT. Translated: CASSLDSLGNTIYF.

The chain recombines TRBV28 with TRBJ1-5; 8 positions match TRBD1. The CDR3 is 15 residues long. The germline CDR1 and CDR2 sequences are MDHEN and SYDVKM. V lost 6 bases and J lost 7; bases outside the gene matches: 11. CDR3 region: CASSPPQGGGQPQHF. The CDR3 coding sequence is TGTGCCAGCAGCCCACCACAGGGGGGTGGGCAGCCCCAGCATTTT.

About this clone: A read error may produce the germline difference seen at one junction end. J is TRBJ2-7 and V is TRBV7-7; the match to TRBD1 covers 12 bases. Germline CDR1 is SSHAT and CDR2 is FNYEAQ (reference sequence). The CDR3 runs to 15 residues. The CDR3 DNA sequence: TGTGCTAGCAGCGCAGGGACAGGGGGCTTGTACGAGCAGTACTTC. Translating gives CASSAGTGGLYEQYF.